One and the same sample provided the 26 T cell receptor beta chains below, sequenced in a study of blood T cell repertoires in COVID-19 (dated by TCRdb to about 2020). Library preparation used the immunoSEQ multiplex PCR assay. TCRdb's version of the immuneACCESS table is confined to in-frame rearrangements and falls short of the full clone set. An unresolved V gene accounts for under half of the shortfall where checked; the remainder is of unknown origin. This sample has 200,000 or so clones in its table, and less than 90% of those were observed once. Jointly, the top ten make up approximately 6.1% of the sample. Sequencing input: peripheral blood. Receptor source: a woman aged 40-49 years with acute or convalescent COVID-19.

A word on this clone: An end of the junction differs from the germline gene, which may be a read error. The rearrangement links TRBV2 to TRBJ2-3; 8 nucleotides match TRBD2. The CDR3 is made up of 11 amino acids. Germline CDR1 SNHLY, CDR2 FYNNEI. CDR3 DNA: TGTGCCAGCAGTGAAGGCGGGAGGACGGCTTTT. Translated: CASSEGGRTAF.

The gene calls are TRBV12-5 and TRBJ2-2; TRBD1 matches 12 bases. V lost 6 bases and J lost 11; bases outside the gene matches: 13. The CDR3 extends over 16 amino acids. In germline, CDR1 is LGHNT, CDR2 FRNRAP. As DNA, the CDR3 is TGTGCTAGTGGCCAAGCTACCGGGACAGGGGGCCATGAGCTGTTTTTT. This codes for CASGQATGTGGHELFF.

This clone showed up just a few times. This chain joins TRBV28 and TRBJ2-1; 10 bases agree with TRBD2. Germline V gene sequence: CDR1 MDHEN, CDR2 SYDVKM. V lost 5 bases and J lost 7; bases outside the gene matches: 8. This CDR3 region has 15 residues. The CDR3 DNA sequence: TGTGCCAGCAGTAAACCGGGACTAGCGTTGAATGAGCAGTTCTTC. This sequence encodes CASSKPGLALNEQFF.

The J gene is TRBJ1-4, the V gene TRBV5-1, with D uncertain. CDR3 length: 14 amino acids. The V end lost 5 bases, the J end lost 0 bases, and 8 bases lay between the germline ends. CDR1 and CDR2 from the germline V gene are SGHRS and YFSETQ. The CDR3 region is CASRRETTNEKLFF. CDR3 bases: TGCGCCAGCAGGCGGGAAACAACTAATGAAAAACTGTTTTTT.

This clone has only a few counts. The V call is TRBV10-3, the J call TRBJ2-2; TRBD1 matches 8 bases. Trimming removed 2 bases from V and 0 bases from J; junction bases left unmatched: 2. The CDR3 is made up of 16 amino acids. Germline loops: CDR1 ENHRY, CDR2 SYGVKD. This chain's CDR3 is CAISEAGGANTGELFF. The CDR3 nucleotides read TGTGCCATCAGTGAGGCAGGGGGCGCGAACACCGGGGAGCTGTTTTTT.

The chain couples TRBV6-5 to TRBJ2-3; no definite D call. V lost 5 bases to trimming and J lost 0 bases, with 9 bases between them. The CDR3 covers 14 residues. Germline values: CDR1 MNHEY, CDR2 SVGAGI. In DNA form, the CDR3 reads TGTGCCAGCAGTCCCTCGAGTAGCACAGATACGCAGTATTTT. This gives the protein CASSPSSSTDTQYF.

This clone appeared once. In DNA form, the CDR3 reads TGTGCCAGCAGCCAAGATTTAGGCGGGAGTTCCTACAATGAGCAGTTCTTC. Translation gives CASSQDLGGSSYNEQFF. The chain carries TRBV3-1 (or the pseudogene TRBV3-2) and TRBJ2-1; 7 bases map to TRBD2. In germline, CDR1 is LGHDT, CDR2 YNNKEL (reference sequence). J lost 1 base, V lost 0 bases, and 6 bases had no gene match. The CDR3 sequence is 17 residues long.

The CDR3 region is CASDPGQQETQYF. The CDR3 region has the DNA TGCGCCAGCGATCCGGGACAGCAAGAGACCCAGTACTTC. The chain recombines TRBV5-1 with TRBJ2-5, with 7 bases identical to TRBD1. The V gene's germline CDR1 is SGHRS and CDR2 YFSETQ. The CDR3 runs 13 residues. Trimming cost V 7 bases and J 2 bases; bases outside gene matches: 5.

This chain links TRBV5-1 with TRBJ2-5, with a tentative D call TRBD2 (5 bases). The germline gives CDR1 SGHRS, CDR2 YFSETQ. This CDR3 region has 11 residues. Trimming cost V 7 bases and J 5 bases, with 9 bases left between them. The CDR3: CASFSGETQYF. The CDR3 region has the DNA TGCGCCAGCTTTTCGGGGGAGACCCAGTACTTC.

This clone was counted only a few times. The V gene is TRBV4-2, the J gene TRBJ1-2, with D unclear. The length of the CDR3 is 12 residues. V was pared by 0 bases and J by 7 bases, with 6 bases between. From germline, CDR1 is LGHNA and CDR2 YNFKEQ. The CDR3 sequence is CASSQDGVGYTF. The CDR3 nucleotides read TGTGCCAGCAGCCAAGACGGAGTTGGCTACACCTTC.

This rearrangement joins TRBV12-3 or TRBV12-4 to TRBJ2-7; possible D gene TRBD1, 6 bases. This CDR3 has 13 residues. Trimming removed 6 bases from V and 0 bases from J, with 9 bases in between. This chain's CDR3 is CASRPTGSYEQYF. For the CDR3, the DNA is TGTGCCAGCAGGCCGACAGGCTCCTACGAGCAGTACTTC.

The J gene is TRBJ2-5, the V gene TRBV15; 8 nucleotides line up with TRBD2. CDR3 length: 14 residues. The V gene's germline CDR1 is LNHNV and CDR2 YYDKDF (reference sequence). The V gene end was trimmed by 3 bases and the J gene end by 5 bases; junction bases not matched to a gene: 5. CDR3 amino acids: CATSSRGGLETQYF. The CDR3 DNA reads as TGTGCCACCAGCAGTCGGGGGGGCCTGGAGACCCAGTACTTC.

The J gene is TRBJ2-5, the V gene TRBV28; D is undetermined. This CDR3 region has 13 residues. With 3 bases removed from V and 5 bases from J, the gap between germline ends came to 10 bases. Germline V lookup: CDR1 MDHEN, CDR2 SYDVKM. The CDR3 coding sequence is TGTGCCAGCAGTTTCTGGAGACCCGAGACCCAGTACTTC. Translating it yields CASSFWRPETQYF.

The chain carries TRBV11-2 and TRBJ1-2; D ambiguous. Germline V gene lookup returns CDR1 SGHAT and CDR2 FQNNGV. There are 13 residues in the CDR3. Trimming shortened V by 1 base and J by 4 bases, and 7 bases separated the two germline ends. The CDR3 reads CASSLVASYGYTF. DNA for the CDR3: TGTGCCAGCAGCTTAGTAGCCAGCTATGGCTACACCTTC. The full variable domain, in which reference TRBV11-2 and TRBJ1-2 provide the parts outside the CDR3, is EAGVAQSPRYKIIEKRQSVAFWCNPISGHATLYWYQQILGQGPKLLIQFQNNGVVDDSQLPKDRFSAERLKGVDSTLKIQPAKLEDSAVYLCASSLVASYGYTFGSGTRLTVV.

The table lists this clone with a count of one. The J gene is TRBJ2-2, the V gene TRBV6-2 or TRBV6-3, with TRBD2 matching 13 bases. The trim removed 5 bases at V and 5 bases at J, leaving 8 bases unmatched. Germline CDR1 MNHEY, CDR2 SVGEGT. The CDR3 contains 17 residues. The CDR3 DNA is TGTGCCAGCAGTGCCATACTAGCGGGAGGGAAAACCGGGGAGCTGTTTTTT. This translates into CASSAILAGGKTGELFF.

The chain uses TRBV11-2 and TRBJ1-1; D unresolved. This CDR3 is 15 amino acids long. With 3 bases removed from V and 4 bases from J, the gap between germline ends came to 15 bases. Germline CDR1 and CDR2: SGHAT and FQNNGV. CDR3 in amino acids: CASSLSQPRGTEAFF. CDR3 sequence (DNA): TGTGCCAGCAGCTTGAGCCAGCCCCGAGGCACTGAAGCTTTCTTT.

This chain uses TRBV3-1 (or the pseudogene TRBV3-2) with TRBJ1-2, with D possibly being TRBD1 (6 bases). The germline V gene encodes CDR1 LGHDT and CDR2 YNNKEL (reference sequence). CDR3 length: 14 amino acids. Trimming pared 5 bases from V and 4 bases from J, leaving 14 bases between. Here the CDR3 DNA reads TGTGCCAGCAGCTTTCGGGACACCGGCTATGGCTACACCTTC. This translates into CASSFRDTGYGYTF.

This clone has more than one count but fewer than ten. Other DNA sequences within the sample encode an identical CDR3. The chain couples TRBV12-3 or TRBV12-4 to TRBJ1-1, with 7 bases matching TRBD1. The V gene end was trimmed by 6 bases and the J gene end by 0 bases; junction bases not matched to a gene: 1. The CDR3 is made up of 13 amino acids. In DNA, the CDR3 is TGTGCCAGCAGGGGACAGTTGAACACTGAAGCTTTCTTT. Translated: CASRGQLNTEAFF.

The rearrangement joins TRBV5-4 to TRBJ2-5, with 10 bases aligning to TRBD1. V lost 4 bases and J lost 5; bases outside the gene matches: 2. Germline V gene lookup returns CDR1 SGHNT and CDR2 YYREEE (reference sequence). This CDR3 is built from 13 residues. In nucleotides, the CDR3 is TGTGCCAGCAGCCGGACAGGGGGGGAGACCCAGTACTTC. It specifies CASSRTGGETQYF.

The chain carries TRBV19 and TRBJ2-7; 7 bases are a match to TRBD2. Looked up from germline, CDR1 is LNHDA and CDR2 is SQIVND (reference sequence). Trimming cost V 9 bases and J 3 bases; bases outside gene matches: 11. The CDR3 length is 14 residues. The DNA of the CDR3 is TGTGCCAGCCACCCGGGGCTAGCGGTCTACGAGCAGTACTTC. It yields the protein CASHPGLAVYEQYF.

This chain links TRBV14 with TRBJ2-5, with 7 bases matching TRBD1. This CDR3 is built from 15 residues. The J segment lost 0 bases and the V segment lost 3 bases, leaving 4 bases of the junction unmatched. Germline V gives CDR1 SGHDN, CDR2 FVKESK. Here the CDR3 DNA reads TGTGCCAGCAGCCACTTCGACAGGGACCAAGAGACCCAGTACTTC. The encoded protein is CASSHFDRDQETQYF.

The table lists this clone with many counts. J is TRBJ1-2 and V is TRBV30, with 8 bases aligning to TRBD1. V lost 0 bases, J lost 4 bases, and 4 bases stayed unmatched. Germline CDR1 and CDR2: GTSNPN and SVGIG (reference sequence). The CDR3 is 14 amino acids. The CDR3 here is CAWSVSTGGYGYTF. CDR3 nucleotides: TGTGCCTGGAGTGTTAGCACAGGGGGCTATGGCTACACCTTC.

The DNA of the CDR3 is TGTGCCAGCAGCTTGACAATAGGGGGACCCCATGGCTACACCTTC. Translation: CASSLTIGGPHGYTF. This sequence joins TRBV7-8 and TRBJ1-2; TRBD1 is a possible D gene (6 bases). This CDR3 has 15 residues. Looked up from germline, CDR1 is SGHVS and CDR2 is FQNEAQ. V lost 3 bases and J lost 6, with 17 bases in between.

The rearrangement joins TRBV24-1 to TRBJ2-5; tentatively, D is TRBD2 (7 bases). This CDR3 comprises 13 residues. Germline V CDR1 and CDR2: KGHDR, SFDVKD. Trimming shortened V by 5 bases and J by 5 bases, and 11 bases separated the two germline ends. The CDR3 spells CATSVGGAETQYF. The CDR3 nucleotides read TGTGCCACCAGTGTGGGGGGGGCTGAGACCCAGTACTTC.

This chain joins TRBV7-9 and TRBJ1-1; weak D call: TRBD1 (6 bases). Germline V CDR1 and CDR2: SEHNR, FQNEAQ (reference sequence). V was cut by 5 bases and J by 5 bases, with 15 bases left in between. CDR3 length equals 14 residues. CDR3 coding DNA: TGTGCCAGCAGCAACAGGGCCCCGTGGACTGAAGCTTTCTTT. Translating gives CASSNRAPWTEAFF.

The chain combines TRBV3-1 (or the pseudogene TRBV3-2) with TRBJ1-2; 8 positions agree with TRBD1. The length of the CDR3 is 18 residues. Unmatched junction bases numbered 22, after V lost 5 bases and J lost 8 bases. Germline values: CDR1 LGHDT, CDR2 YNNKEL (reference sequence). CDR3 loop: CASSNRGRVVSDLGGYTF. The CDR3 DNA sequence: TGTGCCAGCAGCAACAGGGGGAGGGTGGTTTCCGACCTCGGAGGCTACACCTTC.